This T cell receptor (beta chain) came from a study of T cells after posttransplantation cyclophosphamide. As concerns this clone: The antigen remains undetermined.

The assay was immunoSEQ multiplex PCR, and TCRdb's table has in-frame clones only and misses some. The top ten hold more than 3% of the sample, which has around 30,000 clones, about nine tenths seen once. V dropped 1 base and J dropped 2; count of bases not matched to a gene: 9. This CDR3 has 16 amino acids. Germline V lookup: CDR1 SGHKS, CDR2 YYEKEE (reference sequence). Findings and limits, study-wide: Later blood repertoires were often dominated by clones from the donor CD8+ memory compartment.

This chain links TRBV5-5 with TRBJ2-7; 7 bases match TRBD1. Input material: PBMCs. The TCR was taken from a man over 45. Here the CDR3 reads CASSLWAQGIPYEQYF. Written as DNA, the CDR3 is TGTGCCAGCAGCTTGTGGGCACAGGGGATACCCTACGAGCAGTACTTC.